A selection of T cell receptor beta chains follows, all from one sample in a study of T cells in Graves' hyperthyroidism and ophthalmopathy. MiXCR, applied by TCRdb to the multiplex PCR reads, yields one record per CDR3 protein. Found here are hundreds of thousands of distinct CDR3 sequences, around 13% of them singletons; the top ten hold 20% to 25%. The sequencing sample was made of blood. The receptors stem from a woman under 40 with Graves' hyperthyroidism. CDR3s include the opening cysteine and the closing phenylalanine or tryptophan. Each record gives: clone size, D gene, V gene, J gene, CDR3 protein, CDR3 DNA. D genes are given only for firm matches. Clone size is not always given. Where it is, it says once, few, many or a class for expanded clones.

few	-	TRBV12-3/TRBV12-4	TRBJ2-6	CASTPRPSGANVLTF	TGTGCCAGCACCCCCCGACCCTCTGGGGCCAACGTCCTGACTTTC
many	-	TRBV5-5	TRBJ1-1	CASSQDLAGVGSEAFF	TGTGCCAGCAGCCAGGACCTCGCCGGGGTAGGCTCTGAAGCTTTCTTT
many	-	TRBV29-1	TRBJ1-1	CSVGVMNTEAFF	TGCAGCGTTGGGGTAATGAACACTGAAGCTTTCTTT
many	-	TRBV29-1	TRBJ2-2	CSVLGMRDLTTGELFF	TGCAGCGTTTTGGGGATGCGGGACTTAACTACCGGGGAGCTGTTTTTT
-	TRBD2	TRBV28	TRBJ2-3	CASSPGGASGTDTQYF	TGTGCCAGCAGTCCCGGCGGGGCTAGCGGGACAGATACGCAGTATTTT
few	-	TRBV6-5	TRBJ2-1	CASSYSVVPSRNEQFF	TGTGCCAGCAGTTACTCGGTTGTTCCTAGTCGCAATGAGCAGTTCTTC
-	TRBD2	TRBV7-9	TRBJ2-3	CASSYGRDPYTDTQYF	TGTGCCAGCAGTTACGGGAGGGACCCCTACACAGATACGCAGTATTTT
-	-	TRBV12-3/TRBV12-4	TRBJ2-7	CASSFPGSSWNEQYF	TGTGCCAGCAGTTTCCCGGGATCAAGTTGGAACGAGCAGTACTTC
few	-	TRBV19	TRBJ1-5	CASSPVGGSQPQHF	TGTGCCAGTAGTCCCGTCGGCGGGTCTCAGCCCCAGCATTTT
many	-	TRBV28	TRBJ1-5	CASSSLTYQPQHF	TGTGCCAGCAGTTCTTTGACTTATCAGCCCCAGCATTTT
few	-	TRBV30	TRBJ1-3	CAWSPNDRGGTAGNTIYF	TGTGCCTGGAGTCCTAACGACCGTGGAGGTACAGCTGGAAACACCATATATTTT
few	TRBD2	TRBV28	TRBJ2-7	CASRRGLANSYEQYF	TGTGCCAGCAGACGCGGACTAGCGAACTCCTACGAGCAGTACTTC
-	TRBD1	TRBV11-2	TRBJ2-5	CASSWDRAVETQYF	TGTGCCAGCAGCTGGGACAGGGCAGTAGAGACCCAGTACTTC
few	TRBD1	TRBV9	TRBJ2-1	CASSPRGQLYNEQFF	TGTGCCAGCAGCCCCAGGGGGCAGCTCTACAATGAGCAGTTCTTC
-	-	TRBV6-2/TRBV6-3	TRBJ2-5	CASSYSIAGGPPETQYF	TGTGCCAGCAGTTACTCGATAGCCGGAGGGCCCCCAGAGACCCAGTACTTC
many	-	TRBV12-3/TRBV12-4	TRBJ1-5	CASSSPRWYKDQPQHF	TGTGCCAGCAGTTCTCCTCGATGGTATAAGGATCAGCCCCAGCATTTT
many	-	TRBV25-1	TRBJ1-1	CASSALEAFF	TGTGCCAGCAGTGCACTAGAAGCTTTCTTT
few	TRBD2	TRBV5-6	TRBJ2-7	CASSLDSREISEQYF	TGTGCCAGCAGCTTGGATTCGCGGGAGATCTCCGAGCAGTACTTC
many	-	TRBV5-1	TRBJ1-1	CASSRIMNTEAFF	TGCGCCAGCAGCAGGATCATGAACACTGAAGCTTTCTTT
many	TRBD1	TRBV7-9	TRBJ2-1	CASSLKQGAGNEQFF	TGTGCCAGCAGCTTAAAACAGGGGGCGGGCAATGAGCAGTTCTTC
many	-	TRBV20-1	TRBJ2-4	CSASFVLTGNIQYF	TGCAGTGCTAGCTTCGTATTAACGGGGAACATTCAGTACTTC
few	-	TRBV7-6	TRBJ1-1	CASSLAGRKNTEAFF	TGTGCCAGCAGCTTAGCCGGGAGGAAGAACACTGAAGCTTTCTTT
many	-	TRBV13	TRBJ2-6	CASMARGGYVLTF	TGTGCCAGCATGGCCAGGGGAGGTTACGTCCTGACTTTC
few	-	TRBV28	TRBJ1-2	CASRGNYGYTF	TGTGCCAGCAGGGGTAACTATGGCTACACCTTC
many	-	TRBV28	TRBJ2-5	CASSLGGRMQETQYF	TGTGCCAGCAGTTTAGGGGGCAGAATGCAAGAGACCCAGTACTTC
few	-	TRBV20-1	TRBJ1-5	CSARRARRGNQPQHF	TGCAGTGCGCGTAGGGCACGCAGGGGTAATCAGCCCCAGCATTTT
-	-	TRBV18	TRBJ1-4	CASSDLSTTNEKLFF	TGTGCCAGCTCGGACCTATCAACTACTAATGAAAAACTGTTTTTT
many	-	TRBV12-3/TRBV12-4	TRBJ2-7	CASTKGRGEQYF	TGTGCCAGCACCAAAGGTAGAGGAGAGCAGTACTTC
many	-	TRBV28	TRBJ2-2	CASSKRSGLLRANTGELFF	TGTGCCAGCAGCAAACGAAGCGGGCTTCTCCGCGCGAACACCGGGGAGCTGTTTTTT
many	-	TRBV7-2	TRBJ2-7	CASSLGREYEQYF	TGTGCCAGCAGCTTGGGACGGGAATACGAGCAGTACTTC
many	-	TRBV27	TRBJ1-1	CASSLVDSNTEAFF	TGTGCCAGCAGTTTAGTGGACTCGAACACTGAAGCTTTCTTT
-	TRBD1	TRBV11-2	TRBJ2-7	CASSLPGQGSFFYEQYF	TGTGCCAGCAGCTTACCGGGACAGGGGTCCTTCTTTTACGAGCAGTACTTC
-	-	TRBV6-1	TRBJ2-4	CASIGPGNIQYF	TGTGCCAGCATTGGCCCAGGGAACATTCAGTACTTC
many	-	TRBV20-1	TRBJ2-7	CSAARAAAHSYEQYF	TGCAGTGCTGCCCGGGCCGCGGCTCACTCCTACGAGCAGTACTTC
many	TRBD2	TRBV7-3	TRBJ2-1	CASSLQLAGAYEQFF	TGTGCCAGCAGTCTTCAACTAGCGGGAGCTTATGAGCAGTTCTTC
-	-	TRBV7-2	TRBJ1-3	CASSLYLSREFSGNTIYF	TGTGCCAGCAGCTTATATTTGTCGCGGGAATTCTCTGGAAACACCATATATTTT
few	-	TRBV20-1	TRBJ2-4	CSAPPGVAKNIQYF	TGCAGTGCCCCCCCGGGGGTCGCCAAAAACATTCAGTACTTC
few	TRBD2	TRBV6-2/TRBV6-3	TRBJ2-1	CASRLAGANEQFF	TGTGCCAGCAGACTAGCGGGAGCCAATGAGCAGTTCTTC
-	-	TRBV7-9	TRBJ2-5	CASSYAGAGETQYF	TGTGCCAGCAGTTATGCCGGAGCCGGCGAGACCCAGTACTTC
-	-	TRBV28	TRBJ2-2	CASSLTGIPGELFF	TGTGCCAGCAGTTTAACAGGGATCCCCGGGGAGCTGTTTTTT
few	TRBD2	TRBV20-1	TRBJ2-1	CSASVSGKGDEQFF	TGCAGTGCTAGCGTTAGCGGGAAGGGGGATGAGCAGTTCTTC
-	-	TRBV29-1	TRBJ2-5	CSVQGGGGSSETQYF	TGCAGCGTCCAGGGGGGAGGGGGCTCCTCGGAGACCCAGTACTTC